This is a list of T cell receptor beta chains from one sample in a study of T cell responses to AZD1222 COVID-19 vaccine. TCRdb keeps only in-frame clones here, not all; method: immunoSEQ multiplex PCR. The data contain 87,000 or so clones, around 90% of them singletons. The starting material was peripheral blood, obtained on day 0 of AZD1222 vaccination. These receptors all come from an adult in good health. The CDR3 runs from the conserved cysteine through the conserved F or W. The D gene is left open where the match is weak. Expanded clones get a size class; other rows say once, few or many, or leave the size out.

-	TRBV5-4	TRBJ1-6	once	TGTGCCAGCAGACCCTACAAAAATTCACCCCTCCACTTT	CASRPYKNSPLHF
-	TRBV5-4	TRBJ2-1	few	TGTGCCAGCAGAGGGTATAGCGACAATGAGCAGTTCTTC	CASRGYSDNEQFF
TRBD1	TRBV6-6	TRBJ2-7	few	TGTGCCAGCAGTCCCTCGGGGCTTGGACAGGGTCCCTACGAGCAGTACTTC	CASSPSGLGQGPYEQYF
-	TRBV10-2	TRBJ2-2	-	TGCGCCAGCAGTGAGTCTGGGAGCACCGGGGAGCTGTTTTTT	CASSESGSTGELFF
TRBD1	TRBV6-1	TRBJ1-5	-	TGTGCCAGCAGTGAGGCGGGACAGGGCCGTATCCGGCCCCAGCATTTT	CASSEAGQGRIRPQHF
-	TRBV11-2	TRBJ1-2	-	TGTGCCAGCAGCTTGGTCGGGAACTATGGCTACACCTTC	CASSLVGNYGYTF
TRBD1	TRBV6-2/TRBV6-3	TRBJ2-7	-	TGTGCCAGCAGACCTACAGGGGTAAGGAGCGAGCAGTACTTC	CASRPTGVRSEQYF
-	TRBV5-1	TRBJ2-2	-	TGCGCCAGCAACAGGGAAGGCACCGGGGAGCTGTTTTTT	CASNREGTGELFF
TRBD2	TRBV19	TRBJ2-1	-	TGTGCCAGTAGTGGCGCTAGCGGAATCGGTGAGCAGTTCTTC	CASSGASGIGEQFF
-	TRBV5-4	TRBJ2-7	-	TGTGCCAGCAGGCGGGACTTAACCTACGAGCAGTACTTC	CASRRDLTYEQYF
-	TRBV19	TRBJ1-3	-	TGTGCCAGTAGTATAAACTCCCTGAGCTCTGGAAACACCATATATTTT	CASSINSLSSGNTIYF
TRBD1	TRBV29-1	TRBJ1-2	-	TGCAGCGTGGGACAGATCTATGGCTACACCTTC	CSVGQIYGYTF